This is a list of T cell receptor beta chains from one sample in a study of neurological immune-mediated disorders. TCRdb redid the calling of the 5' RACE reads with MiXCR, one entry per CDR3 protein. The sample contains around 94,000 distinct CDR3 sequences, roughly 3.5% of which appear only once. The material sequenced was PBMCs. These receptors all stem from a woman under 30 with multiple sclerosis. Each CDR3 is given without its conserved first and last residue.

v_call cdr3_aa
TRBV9 ASSGTVGEQY
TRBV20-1 SARLGRYDHEQF
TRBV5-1 ASSFGVARNEKLF
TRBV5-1 ASSVRDGNYGYT
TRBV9 ASSTETGPPYEQY
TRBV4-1 ASSQDDRGGIEQY
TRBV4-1 ASSQDLRSTAVAF
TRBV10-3 AISESPLAGAYNEQF
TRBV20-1 SASGLREANEQF
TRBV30 AWSRTSGYEQY
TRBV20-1 SASKFNEQF
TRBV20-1 SASRVSTDTQY
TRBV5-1 ASSPRQGNEQF
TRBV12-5 ASGGGSSYEQY
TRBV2 ASSLGLAGMDEQF
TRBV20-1 SAWGLSTDTQY
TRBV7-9 ASSFSPGQLGHTEAF
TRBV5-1 ASRPSGGYQETQY
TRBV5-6 ASRPGLGGHTDTQY
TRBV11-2 ASSLVGSTGELF
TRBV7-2 ASSLSSGGQNEQF
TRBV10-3 AISESLFRAQY
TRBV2 ASSDTSGSDTQY
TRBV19 ASSIRVDTQY
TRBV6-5 ASSDSRPHNEQF
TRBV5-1 ASSLDLGETQY
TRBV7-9 ASRASGGTEAF
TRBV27 ASSLAGQPHGYT
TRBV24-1 ATSDARTGSTDTQY
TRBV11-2 ASSLDLGTSGYT
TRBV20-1 SAQSAGASNEKLF
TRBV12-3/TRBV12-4 ASSSGTSGAGNIQY
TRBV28 ASSTEGDTQY
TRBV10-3 AISESLSGTGGAEAGELF
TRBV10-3 AITPGPRGTEAF
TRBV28 ASSLAGDTDTQY
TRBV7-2 ASSSLPGTSLFDTQY
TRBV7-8 ASSLLAGGSLTKNIQY
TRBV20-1 SAGGPTYGYT
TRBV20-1 SAGDYEQY
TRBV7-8 ASSQSHRDGELF
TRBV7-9 ASSLGGRTGHSYPWDEKLF
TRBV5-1 ASSFVGGDTQY
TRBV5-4 ASSSKTSGGFYNEQF
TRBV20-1 SARGLAFYNEQF